The T cell receptor (beta chain) under discussion was sequenced for a study of molecular identifiers for immune sequencing clone quantification. Study context: Five portions were made in replicates from RNA of 20,000 or 100,000 naive CD8 cells, and four underwent sequencing. Study results and limitations: Naive cells had under 1% of molecules in clones above 20 RNA copies, effectors over 99%.

MiXCR, run by TCRdb on the PCR reads, gives a single entry per CDR3 protein. The sample has over 600,000 distinct CDR3 sequences, 15% to 20% seen once; the top ten hold 0.75% to 0.95%. A remark on this clonotype: Its antigen is unknown.

The germline V gene encodes CDR1 SGHTA and CDR2 FQGNSA. Trimming removed 5 bases at V and 3 bases at J, with 14 bases between. The CDR3 is 14 residues long. The clonotype originates from a human donor in good health. Some libraries in this study had Jurkat cell RNA spiked in. The specimen sequenced was naive CD8+ T cells from blood, with Jurkat cell RNA spiked in. Subset indicated: FACS-sorted CD8+CD4-CCR7+CD45RA+ naive T cells. The J gene is TRBJ2-7, the V gene TRBV7-2; weak D call: TRBD1 (5 bases). In DNA form, the CDR3 reads TGTGCCAGCAGCCCCCAGGACACCTACTACGAGCAGTACTTC. Its translation: CASSPQDTYYEQYF.